The present T cell receptor (beta chain) was sequenced within a study of T cell changes during pregnancy in multiple sclerosis. Here immunoSEQ multiplex PCR was the method, and the copy in TCRdb shows in-frame clones only, minus some. The profile shows around 80,000 clones, roughly 94% of them singletons. Germline V CDR1 and CDR2: MGHRA, YSYEKL. Trimming pared 4 bases from V and 4 bases from J, leaving 23 bases between. This CDR3 is built from 17 residues. This receptor was obtained from a female donor with multiple sclerosis, enrolled in a pregnancy study. Specimen: peripheral blood, collected before pregnancy. V usage is TRBV4-1 and J usage is TRBJ2-7, with D tentatively TRBD2 (5 bases). The CDR3 here is CASSPPPGSGFLYEQYF. In DNA, the CDR3 is TGCGCCAGCAGCCCCCCGCCGGGGTCGGGTTTTCTGTACGAGCAGTACTTC.